This T cell receptor beta chain was retrieved from a study of Graves' ophthalmopathy and Graves' hyperthyroidism. General study points: Detection in blood was also observed for most expanded thyroid clonotypes above 0.001 frequency. Cross-validated, the 13-signature model showed 87.88%/81.08% sensitivity/specificity, and 80%/75% in the test set.

Per germline, CDR1 MNHEY and CDR2 SVGAGI. Trimming removed 6 bases from V and 9 bases from J; junction bases left unmatched: 5. The CDR3 contains 13 residues. At least ten counts were recorded for this clonotype. Antigen: not known. All donors with ophthalmopathy were recorded as having moderate-to-severe activity, CAS ≥3, NOSPECS ≥4 and a duration under 3 months. PBMCs came from approximately 10 ml of fresh peripheral blood. Amplification from RNA transcripts yielded the TCR beta CDR3 regions. The first-round RT-PCR employed HTBI primers together with the Qiagen OneStep RT-PCR kit. A multiplex PCR was then performed as the second round. TCRdb re-analysed the multiplex PCR reads in MiXCR, keeping a single row per CDR3 protein. This sample has 660,000 or so distinct CDR3 sequences, with just over 40% found just once.

The origin of this receptor is an adult man with Graves' ophthalmopathy. The chain carries TRBV6-5 and TRBJ1-6; TRBD1 matches 7 bases. Sequencing was performed on peripheral blood. CDR3 DNA: TGTGCCAGCAGACAGGGGTTAGGTTCACCCCTCCACTTT. It codes for CASRQGLGSPLHF.